This TCR beta chain was found in a study of cytomegalovirus exposure and HLA in healthy donors. Here immunoSEQ multiplex PCR was the method, and the copy in TCRdb shows in-frame clones only, minus some. The sample gives 73,000 or so clones, about 93% of which show up once; under 4% is in the top ten. Regarding the study as a whole: The authors listed 150 to 200 TCR beta chains as cytomegalovirus-associated. First-cohort TCR clusters tended to co-occur in the approximately 110 validation repertoires, a later analysis found. Most observed TCR sequences were rare, whereas some public TCRs were detected in many donors.

The germline V gene encodes CDR1 SGHTA and CDR2 FQGNSA. This CDR3 region has 15 residues. The trim removed 6 bases at V and 3 bases at J, leaving 10 bases unmatched. The donors were part of the validation cohort of more than 90 subjects. That cohort was separate from the first cohort, which comprised under 700 subjects. Only one count was recorded for this clone. No antigen is known for it. The chain carries TRBV7-2 and TRBJ1-2; TRBD1 agrees at 7 bases. Sequenced material: PBMCs. The receptor was isolated from a woman aged 18-29 years in good health and CMV-seropositive. CDR3 region: CASSSDRASHYGYTF. CDR3 DNA sequence: TGTGCCAGCAGTTCAGACAGGGCTTCCCACTATGGCTACACCTTC.